This TCR beta chain was obtained from a study of vaccination effects on CD4 cells after COVID-19. Comment on this clone: Its cognate antigen is unknown.

Clones were read by immunoSEQ multiplex PCR, and TCRdb kept only the in-frame ones, dropping some. Of tens of thousands of clones in the sample, roughly 80% are singletons; the top ten hold roughly 2%. Subsequent to a culture period of 10 to 11 days, CD4+ T cells were isolated. The V end lost 0 bases, the J end lost 4 bases, and 12 bases lay between the germline ends. The CDR3 is 16 residues long. Germline CDR1 reads MNHNS; CDR2 reads SASEGT. The TCR sequence derives from a human donor who received a COVID-19 vaccine. The chain couples TRBV6-1 to TRBJ2-2; the D call may be TRBD1 or TRBD2 (6 bases each). Sequences were derived from CD4+ T cells from PBMCs cultured without peptide, sampled before COVID-19 vaccination. The CDR3 protein is CASSEARGRGTGELFF. Here the CDR3 DNA reads TGTGCCAGCAGTGAAGCTCGGGGGCGAGGCACCGGGGAGCTGTTTTTT.